This T cell receptor beta chain was documented in a study of Ad26.COV2.S vaccination and SARS-CoV-2 variants. The CDR3 extends over 14 amino acids. Germline assignment: CDR1 MDHEN and CDR2 SYDVKM. V lost 7 bases and J lost 7, with 17 bases in between. Regarding treatment: about 20 received Ad26.COV2.S at low or high dose, single or two shots; 5 received placebo; per-sample allocation not given. Material that was analyzed had been drawn on day 63 after the first vaccine or placebo injection. Whole-study results and caveats: Across vaccine and placebo recipients, the breadth of non-spike TCRs was similar. Reports say spike-specific CD8+ and CD4+ T cell responses covered substantial breadth after vaccination.

Assay used: immunoSEQ multiplex PCR; TCRdb lists only in-frame clones, some missing. Of hundreds of thousands of clones listed, about 88% are singletons. Comment on this clone: No antigen is known for it.

This clonotype originated in a person between 18 and 60 years old who received the Ad26.COV2.S COVID-19 vaccine or a placebo. The starting material was peripheral blood, obtained in a trial of Ad26.COV2.S vaccine versus placebo. The chain couples TRBV28 to TRBJ1-5; weak D call: TRBD1 (6 bases). The CDR3: CASNRAGAGQPQHF. The CDR3 DNA reads TGTGCCAGCAACAGGGCAGGGGCTGGACAGCCCCAGCATTTT.